This TCR beta chain was sequenced for a study of cytomegalovirus exposure and HLA in healthy donors. About this clone itself: The antigen is undetermined.

J was trimmed by 6 bases and V by 0 bases; bases with no gene match: 4. CDR3 length equals 15 residues. Germline values: CDR1 LNHNV, CDR2 YYDKDF (reference sequence). Study observations and caveats: At a 0.05 false discovery rate, a later analysis found about 17,000 TCR beta sequences to be associated with HLA alleles. It was only CMV serostatus that was available as immune exposure information. It was about 180 TCR beta chains that were listed as cytomegalovirus-associated. With later analysis, a missense DCLRE1C variant became linked to TCR beta V- and J-gene trimming.

The PCR employed 60 Vbeta primers together with 13 Jbeta primers. TCRdb's table, derived via immunoSEQ multiplex PCR, lists solely in-frame clones and lacks some. This sample has some 150,000 clones, with around 78% found just once. The origin of this receptor is a man aged 40-50 years in good health and CMV-seronegative. This chain links TRBV15 with TRBJ2-3, with 9 bases lining up with TRBD1. The sequenced sample consisted of PBMCs. The CDR3: CATSRDLGTGDTQYF. CDR3 DNA: TGTGCCACCAGCAGAGATCTTGGGACAGGGGATACGCAGTATTTT.